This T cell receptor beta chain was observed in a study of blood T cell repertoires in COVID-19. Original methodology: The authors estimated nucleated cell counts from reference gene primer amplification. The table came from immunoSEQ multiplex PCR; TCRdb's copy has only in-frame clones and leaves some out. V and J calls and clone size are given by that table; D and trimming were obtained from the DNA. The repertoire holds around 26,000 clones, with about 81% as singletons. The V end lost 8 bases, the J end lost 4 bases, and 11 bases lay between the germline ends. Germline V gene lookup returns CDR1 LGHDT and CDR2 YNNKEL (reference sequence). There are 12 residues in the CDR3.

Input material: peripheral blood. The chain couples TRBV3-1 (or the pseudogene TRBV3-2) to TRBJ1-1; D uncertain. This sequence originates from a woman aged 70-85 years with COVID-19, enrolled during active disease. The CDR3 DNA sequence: TGTGCCAGCTGCGGGCCCGCCACTGAAGCTTTCTTT. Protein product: CASCGPATEAFF.